These 5 T cell receptor beta chains were all obtained from the same sample, sequenced in a study of T-cell memory formation after mild COVID-19. TCRdb reprocessed the 5' RACE reads via MiXCR and lists one record per CDR3 protein. This table holds a few hundred thousand distinct CDR3 sequences, 15% to 20% found once. Specimen: PBMCs or a T cell subset sorted from them (not recorded which). All receptors derive from a man aged 18 to 30 who had mild COVID-19 (a few samples of this study predate the infection). Cell type and time point are not known.

The rearrangement links TRBV5-1 to TRBJ1-1, with D tentatively TRBD1 (6 bases). V was clipped by 3 bases and J by 3 bases, with 12 bases between them. Germline CDR1 and CDR2: SGHRS and YFSETQ. CDR3 length equals 14 residues. CDR3 protein: CASSWGHSDTEAFF. CDR3 coding DNA: TGCGCCAGCAGCTGGGGACATTCGGACACTGAAGCTTTCTTT.

This clonotype occurred once. One end of the junction varies from germline; a read error may be responsible. This chain links TRBV4-2 with TRBJ2-3; TRBD1 agrees at 7 bases. Germline-derived CDR1 and CDR2 are LGHNA and YNFKEQ. The CDR3 extends over 17 amino acids. CDR3 nucleotides: TGTGACAGCAGCCAAGATGGGAACAGGGGAGTGGCAGATACGCAGTATTTT. It translates to CDSSQDGNRGVADTQYF.

This clonotype was seen more than once but under ten times. The chain employs TRBV7-8 and TRBJ1-4; TRBD1 aligns across 8 bases. Germline V gene sequence: CDR1 SGHVS, CDR2 FQNEAQ. The CDR3 length is 15 residues. V was clipped by 6 bases and J by 3 bases; unmatched bases: 6. The CDR3 nucleotides read TGTGCCAGCAGTCACCAGGGGGCAGCTAATGAAAAACTGTTTTTT. Translation: CASSHQGAANEKLFF. The full variable domain, its missing parts supplied by reference TRBV7-8 and TRBJ1-4, is GAGVSQSPRYKVAKRGQDVALRCDPISGHVSLFWYQQALGQGPEFLTYFQNEAQLDKSGLPSDRFFAERPEGSVSTLKIQRTQQEDSAVYLCASSHQGAANEKLFFGSGTQLSVL.

This clonotype has ten or more counts. The CDR3 DNA is TGCAGTGCTAGAGTTGTGATTACCCAAGAGACCCAGTACTTC. This encodes CSARVVITQETQYF. The V call is TRBV20-1, the J call TRBJ2-5; D gene uncertain. Germline CDR1 reads DFQATT; CDR2 reads SNEGSKA (reference sequence). CDR3 size: 14 residues. Trimming shortened V by 1 base and J by 1 base, and 10 bases separated the two germline ends.

The rearrangement links TRBV20-1 to TRBJ2-5, with TRBD1 matching 8 bases. This CDR3 has 14 residues. The V segment lost 2 bases and the J segment 6 bases; nucleotides outside the gene matches: 8. Germline V CDR1 and CDR2: DFQATT, SNEGSKA (reference sequence). The CDR3: CSARRGTGGQTQYF. For the CDR3, the DNA is TGCAGTGCTAGAAGGGGGACAGGAGGACAGACCCAGTACTTC.